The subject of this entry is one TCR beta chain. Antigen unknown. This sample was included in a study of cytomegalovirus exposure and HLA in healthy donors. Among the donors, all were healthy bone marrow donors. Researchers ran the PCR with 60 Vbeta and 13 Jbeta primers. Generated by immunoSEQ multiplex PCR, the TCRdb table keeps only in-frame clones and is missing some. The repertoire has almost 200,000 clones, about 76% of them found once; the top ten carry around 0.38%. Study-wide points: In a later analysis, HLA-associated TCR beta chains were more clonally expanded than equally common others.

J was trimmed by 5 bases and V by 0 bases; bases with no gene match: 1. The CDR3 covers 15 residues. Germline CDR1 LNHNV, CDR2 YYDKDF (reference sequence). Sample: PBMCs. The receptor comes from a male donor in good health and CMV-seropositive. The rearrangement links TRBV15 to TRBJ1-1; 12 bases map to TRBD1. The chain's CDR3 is CATSREGQGATEAFF. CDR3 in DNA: TGTGCCACCAGCAGAGAGGGACAGGGGGCGACTGAAGCTTTCTTT. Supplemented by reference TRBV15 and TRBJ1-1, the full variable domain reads DAMVIQNPRYQVTQFGKPVTLSCSQTLNHNVMYWYQQKSSQAPKLLFHYYDKDFNNEADTPDNFQSRRPNTSFCFLDIRSPGLGDTAMYLCATSREGQGATEAFFGQGTRLTVV.